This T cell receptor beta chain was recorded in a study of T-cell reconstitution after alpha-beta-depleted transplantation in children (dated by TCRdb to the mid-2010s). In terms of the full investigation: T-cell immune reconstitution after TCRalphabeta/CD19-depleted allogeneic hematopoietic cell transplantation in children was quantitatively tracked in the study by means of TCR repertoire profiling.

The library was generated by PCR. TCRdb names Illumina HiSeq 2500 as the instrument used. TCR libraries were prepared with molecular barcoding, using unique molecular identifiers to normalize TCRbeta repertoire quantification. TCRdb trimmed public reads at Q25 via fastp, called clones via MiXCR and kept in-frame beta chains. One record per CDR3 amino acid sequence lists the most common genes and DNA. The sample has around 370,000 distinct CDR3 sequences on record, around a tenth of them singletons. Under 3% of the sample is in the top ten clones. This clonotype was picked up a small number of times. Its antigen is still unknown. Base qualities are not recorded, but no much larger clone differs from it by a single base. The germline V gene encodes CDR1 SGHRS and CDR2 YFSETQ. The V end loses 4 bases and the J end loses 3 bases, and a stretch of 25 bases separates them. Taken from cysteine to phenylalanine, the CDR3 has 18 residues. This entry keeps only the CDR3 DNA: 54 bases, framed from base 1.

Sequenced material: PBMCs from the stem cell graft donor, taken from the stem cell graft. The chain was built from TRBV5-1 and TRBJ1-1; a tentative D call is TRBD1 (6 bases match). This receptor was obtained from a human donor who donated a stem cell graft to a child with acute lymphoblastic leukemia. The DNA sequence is TGCGCCAGCAGCCCGATGCGGACAGCGGATGTCGGTGACACTGAAGCTTTCTTT. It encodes CASSPMRTADVGDTEAFF.